Detailed here is one T cell receptor beta chain. In its sample, this clone was seen a few times. Its target antigen remains unknown. The sample holds no much larger clone one base away, and base qualities are not on file. The immunoSEQ assay was used to amplify and sequence the TCR beta locus, producing bulk TCR Vbeta CDR3 data. On the study's bioinformatics: CDR3s were excluded if they were non-productive, were shorter than 7 amino acids, or did not start with C or end with F/W. Analysis was restricted to specimens with at least 1000 reads, and each clonotype was defined at the amino acid level. To compute clonality, Pielou's evenness was subtracted from 1. Library sizes were equalized by abundance-weighted random subsampling with replacement, repeated 100 times to report 95% confidence intervals. Repertoire overlap was quantified with the Morisita overlap index, and the top 40 clones per specimen were checked for overlap with the irAE. TCRdb provides this immuneACCESS table in a form limited to in-frame rearrangements. Some clones are lacking; in checked studies, under half of them reflect an unresolved V gene, and why the rest are absent is not known. Clonal size and the V and J genes are those of that table, whereas D and trimming came from the DNA. The sample table records 4,000 to 6,000 clones; approximately 65% of these occur just once. The biggest ten clones account for less than 6.5% of the sample.

This sample stems from a study of T cells in tumors and immune-related adverse events (dated by TCRdb to about 2021). The CDR3 runs 14 residues from the cysteine to the phenylalanine. The sequence is cut down to CDR3 DNA, 42 bases in frame from base 1. CDR1 and CDR2 were assigned from the germline V gene (reference sequence) as WNHNN and SYGVQD. V is pared back by 0 bases and J by 6 bases, with 9 bases lying between the germline termini. According to the study, the label for this sample's treatment or condition signals: nivolumab (PD-1 blockade) given before sampling. The DNeasy Blood and Tissue Kit was used to extract DNA from formalin-fixed paraffin-embedded specimens.

The chain is assembled from TRBV10-1 and TRBJ1-5, and perhaps TRBD1 as D gene, on 5 matching bases. This TCR was recovered from a female donor with metastatic renal cell carcinoma. The specimen was gut tissue, collected from a patient treated with anti-PD-1 therapy. The DNA sequence is given as TGCGCCAGCAGTGAGTCGGGGGAGATTCAGCCCCAGCATTTT. Its protein product is CASSESGEIQPQHF.